These 26 T cell receptor beta chains originate from one sample sequenced in a study of cytomegalovirus exposure and HLA in healthy donors. Primers: 60 Vbeta forward and 13 Jbeta reverse. Produced via immunoSEQ multiplex PCR; TCRdb's table is partial and in-frame only. Its table records about 130,000 clones. The sequencing input was PBMCs. Receptors were obtained from a middle-aged woman in good health and CMV-seronegative.

The chain joins TRBV5-1 to TRBJ1-4; unclear D gene. The germline gives CDR1 SGHRS, CDR2 YFSETQ. V dropped 0 bases and J dropped 0 bases, with 9 bases sitting between them. The CDR3 length is 16 residues. The CDR3 DNA follows: TGCGCCAGCAGCTTGGGTCCTGGCCCAACTAATGAAAAACTGTTTTTT. Amino acids: CASSLGPGPTNEKLFF.

The chain joins TRBV5-8 to TRBJ1-3; unclear D gene. From germline, CDR1 is SGHTS and CDR2 YDEGEE. V was shortened by 1 base and J by 0 bases, with 8 bases between the two germline ends. The CDR3 runs 15 residues. CDR3: CASSLYGSSGNTIYF. Written as DNA, the CDR3 is TGTGCCAGCAGCTTGTATGGTAGCTCTGGAAACACCATATATTTT.

This chain connects TRBV6-1 to TRBJ1-2, with 7 bases aligning to TRBD1. J lost 9 bases, V lost 4 bases, and 5 bases had no gene match. The CDR3 spans 12 residues. Germline values: CDR1 MNHNS, CDR2 SASEGT. The CDR3 DNA is TGTGCCAGCAGTGGACAGGGTTGGAGCTACACCTTC. Encoded protein: CASSGQGWSYTF.

This CDR3 is CAMRTDYEQYF. The CDR3 nucleotides are TGTGCCATGAGGACTGATTACGAGCAGTACTTC. This chain uses TRBV10-3 with TRBJ2-7; possibly TRBD2 for D (5 bases). CDR1 is ENHRY and CDR2 is SYGVKD in the germline V gene. The CDR3 is made up of 11 amino acids. Trimming shortened V by 9 bases and J by 4 bases, and 10 bases separated the two germline ends.

The chain carries TRBV5-5 and TRBJ1-1, with D perhaps TRBD1 (6 bases). CDR3 length: 14 residues. Germline V gene sequence: CDR1 SGHKS, CDR2 YYEKEE (reference sequence). V was clipped by 2 bases and J by 5 bases, with 13 bases between them. This CDR3 is CASSFAQGWTEAFF. DNA for the CDR3: TGTGCCAGCAGCTTTGCACAGGGATGGACTGAAGCTTTCTTT.

This chain connects TRBV6-5 to TRBJ1-2; D is uncertain. V was trimmed by 4 bases and J by 8 bases, leaving 23 bases between them. Germline V gives CDR1 MNHEY, CDR2 SVGAGI. This CDR3 region has 16 residues. CDR3 nucleotides: TGTGCCAGCAGTTCTTTGACACCTACCACCCTTTCCGGCTACACCTTC. The encoded protein is CASSSLTPTTLSGYTF.

The J gene is TRBJ1-2, the V gene TRBV4-3; TRBD1 matches 7 bases. Looked up from germline, CDR1 is LGHNA and CDR2 is YSLEER. V lost 0 bases, J lost 6 bases, and 4 bases stayed unmatched. This CDR3 has 14 residues. CDR3 sequence: CASSQDDRAHGYTF. For the CDR3, the DNA is TGCGCCAGCAGCCAAGATGACAGGGCCCATGGCTACACCTTC.

The genes are TRBV5-4 and TRBJ2-3; D is possibly TRBD1 (5 bases). The CDR3 length is 15 residues. The germline V gene has CDR1 SGHNT and CDR2 YYREEE (reference sequence). Trimming left V 1 base short and J 9 bases short, with 18 bases between. In DNA, the CDR3 is TGTGCCAGCAGCTTGTTGGGGCCAGGACCCGGGACGCAGTATTTT. Its translation is CASSLLGPGPGTQYF.

The V and J genes are TRBV19 and TRBJ2-7, with D hard to call. The CDR3 totals 13 residues. The V end was cut by 2 bases, the J end by 2 bases, with 7 bases between. CDR1 is LNHDA and CDR2 is SQIVND in the germline V gene (reference sequence). This CDR3 reads CASSIMAAYEQYF. The CDR3, as DNA: TGTGCCAGTAGTATAATGGCTGCCTACGAGCAGTACTTC.

The gene calls are TRBV29-1 and TRBJ2-5, with 7 nucleotides matching TRBD1. The J call could be wrong; TRBJ2-7 is a better fit for the DNA end. The CDR3 consists of 14 residues. Per the germline V gene, CDR1 is SQVTM and CDR2 is ANQGSEA. CDR3 amino acids: CSVRSGQSSYEQYF. The CDR3 DNA sequence: TGCAGCGTCAGATCGGGACAGAGCTCCTACGAGCAGTACTTC.

The chain recombines TRBV7-2 with TRBJ1-6, with D tentatively TRBD1 (5 bases). The CDR3 sequence is 14 residues long. In germline, CDR1 is SGHTA, CDR2 FQGNSA. Trimming took off 7 bases at V and 8 bases at J, with 15 bases between the two ends. CDR3 in DNA: TGTGCCAGCACCGCTGCAGGGTCTGATTCACCCCTCCACTTT. Translating gives CASTAAGSDSPLHF.

J is TRBJ1-6 and V is TRBV28; tentative D call: TRBD1 (5 bases). The CDR3 contains 13 residues. The germline gives CDR1 MDHEN, CDR2 SYDVKM. Trimming removed 5 bases from V and 9 bases from J, with 11 bases in between. The CDR3 spells CASSRGLSSPLHF. The CDR3 coding sequence is TGTGCCAGCAGTAGGGGCCTATCTTCACCCCTCCACTTT.

This rearrangement joins TRBV4-3 to TRBJ1-4, with a tentative D call TRBD1 (5 bases). Germline V gene data show CDR1 as LGHNA and CDR2 as YSLEER. The CDR3 contains 15 residues. Trimming pared 0 bases from V and 8 bases from J, leaving 13 bases between. CDR3 sequence (DNA): TGCGCCAGCAGCCAAGAGGTAGGGGCCGGGGAAAAACTGTTTTTT. It encodes CASSQEVGAGEKLFF.

J is TRBJ2-2 and V is TRBV25-1; TRBD1 matches at 7 bases. J was trimmed by 5 bases and V by 9 bases; bases with no gene match: 9. CDR1 and CDR2 (germline): MGHDK, SYGVNS. The length of the CDR3 is 14 residues. CDR3 sequence reads: CARNHRGVTGELFF. For the CDR3, the DNA is TGTGCCAGAAACCACAGGGGCGTTACCGGGGAGCTGTTTTTT.

The V call is TRBV7-6, the J call TRBJ1-1; 8 positions agree with TRBD1. Per the germline V gene, CDR1 is SGHVS and CDR2 is FNYEAQ. This CDR3 comprises 14 residues. Trimming cost V 5 bases and J 10 bases; bases outside gene matches: 12. CDR3 in amino acids: CASSPRGTGGRAFF. CDR3 bases: TGTGCCAGCAGCCCAAGGGGTACAGGGGGACGAGCTTTCTTT.

V usage is TRBV7-3 and J usage is TRBJ1-1; 9 bases map to TRBD1. V shed 4 bases and J 6 bases; nucleotides not matched to a gene: 9. Germline V gene lookup returns CDR1 SGHTA and CDR2 FQGTGA. This CDR3 has 15 amino acids. CDR3 nucleotides: TGTGCCAGCAGCTCCAGTGGACAGGGGATGTCTGAAGCTTTCTTT. It specifies CASSSSGQGMSEAFF.

The chain couples TRBV7-8 to TRBJ2-7, with 10 nucleotides matching TRBD1. CDR3 size: 15 residues. In germline, CDR1 is SGHVS, CDR2 FQNEAQ. Losses at the gene ends were 3 bases for V and 1 base for J; bases not matched to a gene: 3. The CDR3, as DNA: TGTGCCAGCAGCTTGGGACAGGGGCCTTCCTACGAGCAGTACGTC. It encodes CASSLGQGPSYEQYV.

V and J are TRBV2 and TRBJ2-1, with 10 bases matching TRBD1. V lost 6 bases, J lost 8 bases, and 7 bases stayed unmatched. Germline CDR1 and CDR2: SNHLY and FYNNEI. CDR3 length equals 14 residues. The CDR3 spells CASRGRTGGHEQFF. CDR3 DNA: TGTGCCAGCAGGGGGCGGACAGGGGGACATGAGCAGTTCTTC.

V gene TRBV19 combines with J gene TRBJ2-7; D possibly corresponds to TRBD2 (5 bases). The length of the CDR3 is 14 residues. Germline loops: CDR1 LNHDA, CDR2 SQIVND (reference sequence). V gave up 7 bases and J gave up 5 bases, with 18 bases separating them. DNA of the CDR3: TGTGCCAGTAACCCGGGGTATGGAGTCAACGAGCAGTACTTC. Its translation: CASNPGYGVNEQYF.

The chain is built from TRBV7-3 and TRBJ1-2; TRBD1 matches 12 bases. V dropped 5 bases and J dropped 8; count of bases not matched to a gene: 6. Germline assignment: CDR1 SGHTA and CDR2 FQGTGA. This CDR3 spans 14 amino acids. This chain's CDR3 is CASSPGQGAGGYTF. Written as DNA, the CDR3 is TGTGCCAGCAGCCCGGGACAGGGGGCGGGAGGCTACACCTTC.

The chain couples TRBV11-2 to TRBJ2-7, with D possibly being TRBD2 (6 bases). Per germline, CDR1 SGHAT and CDR2 FQNNGV. The CDR3 covers 13 residues. V lost 1 base and J lost 3, with 7 bases in between. CDR3 protein: CASSLVEGYEQYV. In DNA, the CDR3 is TGTGCCAGCAGCTTAGTGGAGGGCTACGAGCAGTACGTC.

The V and J genes are TRBV11-2 and TRBJ1-3; perhaps TRBD1 as D (6 bases). CDR1 SGHAT and CDR2 FQNNGV come from the germline V gene. The V end lost 3 bases, the J end lost 0 bases, and 12 bases lay between the germline ends. This CDR3 contains 16 residues. In DNA form, the CDR3 reads TGTGCCAGCAGCTTCCCCGGGACATCCTCTGGAAACACCATATATTTT. Protein sequence: CASSFPGTSSGNTIYF.

A note on this clone: Sequence at one end of the junction differs from germline and may be a read error. The genes are TRBV7-2 and TRBJ2-1; the D gene is possibly TRBD1 (7 bases). Germline CDR1 reads SGHTA; CDR2 reads FQGNSA. This CDR3 region has 12 residues. The CDR3 loop reads CASSLVVQGGLF. The CDR3 DNA is TGTGCCAGCAGCTTAGTAGTCCAGGGGGGCCTCTTC.

The chain is built from TRBV5-1 and TRBJ1-1, with 7 positions matching TRBD1. V lost 3 bases to trimming and J lost 5 bases; unmatched junction nucleotides: 7. CDR1 SGHRS and CDR2 YFSETQ come from the germline V gene. The CDR3 is 14 amino acids. This chain's CDR3 is CASSWRQGMTEAFF. The CDR3 DNA reads TGCGCCAGCAGCTGGAGACAGGGTATGACTGAAGCTTTCTTT.

This chain connects TRBV6-5 to TRBJ1-3; D gene uncertain. CDR1 is MNHEY, CDR2 SVGAGI, per germline. Trimming took 2 bases from V and 2 from J, leaving 7 bases between them. The CDR3 loop spans 14 amino acids. CDR3 sequence: CASSYGLTGNTIYF. In DNA, the CDR3 is TGTGCCAGCAGTTACGGGCTCACTGGAAACACCATATATTTT.

The chain is built from TRBV6-4 and TRBJ1-4; 8 bases match TRBD1. This CDR3 is built from 19 residues. Per germline, CDR1 MRHNA and CDR2 SNTAGT. The ends lost 6 bases at V and 4 bases at J; junction bases unmatched: 19. CDR3 coding DNA: TGTGCCAGCAGCCTGGACAGGGTCGGGGAGGATCAAAATAATGAAAAACTGTTTTTT. As protein: CASSLDRVGEDQNNEKLFF.